This T cell receptor beta chain came from a study of T cells after yellow fever vaccination. From germline, CDR1 is SGHRS and CDR2 YFSETQ. The length of the CDR3 is 14 residues. Trimming left V 2 bases short and J 6 bases short, with 14 bases between. Generation of TCR cDNA used 5'RACE template switching (which added a universal primer site and UMIs). MiXCR was run by TCRdb on the 5' RACE reads, yielding one entry per CDR3 protein. In the table there are around 50,000 distinct CDR3 sequences, roughly 7.3% of which are singletons. This clonotype came up many times. The receptor was derived from a man aged 18 to 35 who received the YFV17D yellow fever vaccine. The sample was CD8+ T cells sorted from PBMCs, taken less than 16 days after the first yellow fever vaccination. The chain links TRBV5-1 to TRBJ1-2; D gene ambiguous. CDR3 nucleotides: TGCGCCAGCAGCTTCCGGCAGCCACTGGATGGCTACACCTTC. Amino acid sequence: CASSFRQPLDGYTF.